Listed below are T cell receptor beta chains from one sample, sequenced in a study of early T cells in non-severe SARS-CoV-2 infection. A single record per CDR3 protein comes from TCRdb applying MiXCR to the 5' RACE reads. The sample includes approximately 63,000 distinct CDR3 sequences, around 6.5% seen only once; the top ten take 3% to 4%. This sample comprised whole blood, obtained at baseline. The receptors were sampled from an adult who was a healthcare worker with PCR-confirmed SARS-CoV-2 infection or an uninfected control (not recorded which). CDR3s leave out the opening cysteine and the closing phenylalanine or tryptophan.

cdr3_length: 13
v_call: TRBV7-7
cdr3_aa: ASSIGTVGANVLT

cdr3_length: 13
v_call: TRBV12-3/TRBV12-4
cdr3_aa: ASSISGSTYNEQF

cdr3_length: 13
v_call: TRBV4-3
cdr3_aa: ASSRSRQGDGELF

cdr3_length: 13
v_call: TRBV4-2
cdr3_aa: ASSQEAGGAGELF

cdr3_length: 13
v_call: TRBV11-2
cdr3_aa: ASSLGLSGPNEQF

cdr3_length: 13
v_call: TRBV4-1
cdr3_aa: ASSKRVAATIEQF

cdr3_length: 12
v_call: TRBV7-9
cdr3_aa: ASSHGPLDYEQY

cdr3_length: 12
v_call: TRBV6-5
cdr3_aa: ASSYETYNSPLH

cdr3_length: 15
v_call: TRBV7-6
cdr3_aa: ASSFGTEGSTGNTIY

cdr3_length: 9
v_call: TRBV27
cdr3_aa: AGGGTDTQY

cdr3_length: 12
v_call: TRBV27
cdr3_aa: ASSSRETGGELF

cdr3_length: 15
v_call: TRBV7-6
cdr3_aa: ASSLIQDFPNTGELF

cdr3_length: 11
v_call: TRBV7-9
cdr3_aa: ASSLEGSTEAF

cdr3_length: 14
v_call: TRBV12-3/TRBV12-4
cdr3_aa: ASSRTGGDPGNTIY

cdr3_length: 14
v_call: TRBV13
cdr3_aa: ASSLSLWASSYEQY

cdr3_length: 13
v_call: TRBV4-1
cdr3_aa: ASSQQTGGGYGYT

cdr3_length: 10
v_call: TRBV27
cdr3_aa: ASSLTGYEQY

cdr3_length: 15
v_call: TRBV6-2/TRBV6-3
cdr3_aa: ASSYSTWQHSNQPQH

cdr3_length: 12
v_call: TRBV18
cdr3_aa: ASSPGQGETEAF

cdr3_length: 14
v_call: TRBV11-2
cdr3_aa: ASSPLPVVLGYEQY

cdr3_length: 10
v_call: TRBV18
cdr3_aa: ASSPPSGEQY

cdr3_length: 10
v_call: TRBV30
cdr3_aa: AWHRMNTEAF

cdr3_length: 12
v_call: TRBV7-8
cdr3_aa: ASSLHREAGELF

cdr3_length: 14
v_call: TRBV28
cdr3_aa: ASRLGGPYSNQPQH

cdr3_length: 11
v_call: TRBV5-1
cdr3_aa: ASSLWASYEQY

cdr3_length: 12
v_call: TRBV4-3
cdr3_aa: ASSQLTAQGGYT

cdr3_length: 15
v_call: TRBV21-1
cdr3_aa: ASSKVPRDRDNSPLH

cdr3_length: 14
v_call: TRBV6-5
cdr3_aa: ASSYARASGANVLT